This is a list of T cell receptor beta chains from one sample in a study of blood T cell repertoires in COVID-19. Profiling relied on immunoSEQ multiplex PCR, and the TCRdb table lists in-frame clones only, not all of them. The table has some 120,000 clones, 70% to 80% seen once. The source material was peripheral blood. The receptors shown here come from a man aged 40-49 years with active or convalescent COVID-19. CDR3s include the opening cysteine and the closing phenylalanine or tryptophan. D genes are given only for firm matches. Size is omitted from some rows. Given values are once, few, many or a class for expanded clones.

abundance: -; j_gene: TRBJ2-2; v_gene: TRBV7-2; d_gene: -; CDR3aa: CASSFESYGELFF; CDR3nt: TGTGCCAGCAGCTTCGAGTCCTACGGGGAGCTGTTTTTT
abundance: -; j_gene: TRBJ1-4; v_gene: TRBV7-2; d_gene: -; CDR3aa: CASTDRVGGREKLFF; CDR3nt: TGTGCCAGCACTGACCGAGTCGGAGGGCGGGAAAAACTGTTTTTT
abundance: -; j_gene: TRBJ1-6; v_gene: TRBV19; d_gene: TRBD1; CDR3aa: CASSIDYRGDSPLHF; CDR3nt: TGTGCCAGTAGTATAGACTACAGGGGGGATTCACCCCTCCACTTT
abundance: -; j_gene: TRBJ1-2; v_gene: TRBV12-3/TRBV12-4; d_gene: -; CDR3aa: CASRITGVYTF; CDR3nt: TGTGCCAGCAGGATAACAGGCGTTTACACCTTC
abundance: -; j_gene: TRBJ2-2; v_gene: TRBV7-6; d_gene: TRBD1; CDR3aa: CASSLNNRGPGELFF; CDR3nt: TGTGCCAGCAGCTTAAATAACAGGGGGCCCGGGGAGCTGTTTTTT
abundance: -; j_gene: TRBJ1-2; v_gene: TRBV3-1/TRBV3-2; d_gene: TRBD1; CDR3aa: CASSLGGGGSYGYTF; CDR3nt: TGTGCCAGCAGCCTGGGTGGAGGGGGCAGCTATGGCTACACCTTC
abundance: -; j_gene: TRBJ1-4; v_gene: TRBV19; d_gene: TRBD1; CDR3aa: CAVNRGRGEKLFF; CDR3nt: TGTGCCGTTAACAGGGGGCGCGGTGAAAAACTGTTTTTT
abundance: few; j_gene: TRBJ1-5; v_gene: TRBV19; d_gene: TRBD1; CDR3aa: CASSSYGQGGLQPQHF; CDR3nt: TGTGCCAGTAGCTCCTATGGACAGGGGGGGCTTCAGCCCCAGCATTTT
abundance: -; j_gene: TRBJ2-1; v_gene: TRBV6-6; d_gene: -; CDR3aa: CASSYLQNAQFF; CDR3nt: TGTGCCAGCAGTTATCTTCAGAATGCGCAGTTCTTC
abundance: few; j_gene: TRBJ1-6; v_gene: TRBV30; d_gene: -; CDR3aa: CAWSVSWQGNSPLHF; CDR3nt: TGTGCCTGGAGTGTATCTTGGCAGGGTAATTCACCCCTCCACTTT